This T cell receptor beta chain was sequenced for a study of T cell responses to AZD1222 COVID-19 vaccine. CDR3 size: 16 residues. V gave up 1 base and J gave up 5 bases, with 17 bases separating them. Germline CDR1 MGHRA, CDR2 YSYEKL. The protocol was immunoSEQ multiplex PCR, while the TCRdb copy is restricted to in-frame clones and leaves out a portion. Found here are some 110,000 clones, about 88% of them singletons; the top ten hold over 15%. Study-wide results and limits: Spike regions recognized by vaccine-associated CD4 TCRs spanned the protein, led by 160-218 and 743-854. Seropositivity was recorded at baseline in only a handful of AZD1222 recipients.

This clone was observed a handful of times. Its specificity is unknown. This material consisted of peripheral blood, taken on day 0 of AZD1222 vaccination. The V gene is TRBV4-1, the J gene TRBJ2-5; TRBD1 might be the D (6 bases). This sequence originates from an adult in good health. The CDR3 sequence is CASSQVWGPDTETQYF. The CDR3 region has the DNA TGCGCCAGCAGCCAAGTATGGGGGCCAGACACGGAGACCCAGTACTTC.